The clone carrying this T cell receptor beta chain has a handful of counts. The antigen is undetermined. CDR1 DFQATT and CDR2 SNEGSKA come from the germline V gene (reference sequence). CDR3 size: 15 residues. V lost 3 bases to trimming and J lost 5 bases; unmatched junction nucleotides: 9. This record comes from a study of T-cell memory formation after mild COVID-19. Study as a whole: TCR clusters mostly belonged to single donors. Findings of the study overall: The pre-infection memory compartment contained some responding clones, suggesting cross-reactive memory joined. Among contracting clones, CD4+ were mainly CM/EM and CD8+ enriched in EMRA.

TCRdb passed the 5' RACE reads through MiXCR, listing each CDR3 protein once. This table holds approximately 200,000 distinct CDR3 sequences, more than 15% found once. V gene TRBV20-1 combines with J gene TRBJ1-1, with 10 bases fitting TRBD1. The sequence was collected from an adult woman who had mild COVID-19 (a few samples of this study predate the infection). Cell type and time point are not known. Input material: PBMCs or a T cell subset sorted from them (not recorded which). The CDR3 reads CSARDRQGARTEAFF. The CDR3 DNA sequence: TGCAGTGCTAGGGATCGACAGGGGGCGAGGACTGAAGCTTTCTTT.